These T cell receptor beta chains were read from a single sample in a study of cytomegalovirus exposure and HLA in healthy donors. TCRdb keeps only in-frame clones here, not all; method: immunoSEQ multiplex PCR. The sample holds approximately 140,000 clones, approximately 79% seen once. Sequences were obtained from PBMCs. These receptor sequences come from a woman in her thirties or forties in good health and CMV-seropositive. Both conserved end residues are part of each CDR3. The order of the fields is clone size, D gene, J gene, V gene, CDR3 protein, CDR3 DNA. D genes are given only for firm matches. For some rows the clone size is stated as once, few or many, or as a class when expanded; others skip it.

>-|-|TRBJ2-1|TRBV2
CASTENNEQFF
TGTGCCAGCACAGAAAACAATGAGCAGTTCTTC
>few|TRBD1|TRBJ2-7|TRBV11-3
CASSPGDRGAPHEQYF
TGTGCCAGCAGCCCCGGGGACAGGGGAGCCCCCCACGAGCAGTACTTC
>once|TRBD1|TRBJ2-1|TRBV10-3
CAISWGQTNEQFF
TGTGCCATCAGCTGGGGACAGACCAATGAGCAGTTCTTC
>once|-|TRBJ1-2|TRBV10-3
CAISEGPGDSYNYGYTF
TGTGCCATCAGTGAGGGCCCAGGGGATAGTTACAACTATGGCTACACCTTC
>-|-|TRBJ2-3|TRBV11-3
CASSRGTDTQYF
TGTGCCAGCAGCCGGGGAACAGATACGCAGTATTTT
>-|-|TRBJ1-1|TRBV7-2
CASSLAGFLVTEAFF
TGTGCCAGCAGCTTGGCAGGGTTTCTCGTCACTGAAGCTTTCTTT
>-|-|TRBJ2-3|TRBV7-2
CASMGGGIIDTQYF
TGTGCCAGCATGGGCGGGGGCATTATAGATACGCAGTATTTT
>once|TRBD2|TRBJ2-1|TRBV10-1
CASSESTAGVTYNEQFF
TGCGCCAGCAGTGAGTCGACAGCGGGGGTAACCTACAATGAGCAGTTCTTC
>-|TRBD1|TRBJ1-1|TRBV6-7
CASSYSWTGGNTEAFF
TGTGCCAGCAGTTACTCGTGGACAGGGGGGAACACTGAAGCTTTCTTT
>-|TRBD2|TRBJ2-1|TRBV7-3
CASSLTATSGGNEQFF
TGTGCCAGCAGCTTAACTGCGACTAGCGGGGGTAATGAGCAGTTCTTC
>once|-|TRBJ2-7|TRBV7-6
CASSLNGVAYEQYF
TGTGCCAGCAGCCTGAACGGTGTAGCGTACGAGCAGTACTTC
>-|TRBD1|TRBJ1-6|TRBV7-9
CASSRQGVYSPLHF
TGTGCCAGCAGTAGACAGGGGGTGTATTCACCCCTCCACTTT
>-|-|TRBJ2-1|TRBV5-6
CASSDRTVSFSYNEQFF
TGTGCCAGCAGCGATAGGACAGTCTCTTTCTCCTACAATGAGCAGTTCTTC
>-|TRBD1|TRBJ2-7|TRBV5-4
CASSPTGDRSYEQYF
TGTGCCAGCAGCCCAACAGGGGATAGGTCCTACGAGCAGTACTTC
>-|-|TRBJ1-1|TRBV5-1
CASSLVGSTEAFF
TGCGCCAGCAGCTTGGTAGGGAGCACTGAAGCTTTCTTT
>once|-|TRBJ1-2|TRBV7-2
CASSLEAGAAIYGYTF
TGTGCCAGCAGCTTAGAAGCAGGGGCCGCTATCTATGGCTACACCTTC
>-|TRBD2|TRBJ2-5|TRBV6-5
CASTGLAGIQETQYF
TGTGCCAGCACCGGACTAGCGGGGATCCAAGAGACCCAGTACTTC
>-|-|TRBJ1-1|TRBV6-5
CASSYSSLPNTEAFF
TGTGCCAGCAGTTACTCATCCCTCCCGAACACTGAAGCTTTCTTT
>-|TRBD2|TRBJ2-7|TRBV28
CASSSTFLAGGTYEQYF
TGTGCCAGCAGTTCGACCTTTCTAGCGGGGGGAACCTACGAGCAGTACTTC
>-|TRBD1|TRBJ2-1|TRBV28
CASRNDREYNEQFF
TGTGCCAGCAGGAACGACAGGGAGTACAATGAGCAGTTCTTC
>-|TRBD1|TRBJ1-1|TRBV4-1
CASSQDGPPQGYTEAFF
TGCGCCAGCAGCCAAGATGGTCCCCCACAGGGGTACACTGAAGCTTTCTTT
>-|-|TRBJ2-2|TRBV11-3
CASSLATQGRLMNTGELFF
TGTGCCAGCAGCTTAGCGACACAGGGGAGGTTGATGAACACCGGGGAGCTGTTTTTT
>-|TRBD1|TRBJ1-1|TRBV5-6
CASTPGDRGNTEAFF
TGTGCCAGCACCCCCGGGGACAGGGGAAACACTGAAGCTTTCTTT
>-|-|TRBJ1-2|TRBV28
CASSTQGRFGYTF
TGTGCCAGCAGTACACAGGGTCGGTTTGGCTACACCTTC
>-|TRBD2|TRBJ2-3|TRBV2
CASSVTSGGPSTDTQYF
TGTGCCAGCAGTGTGACTAGCGGGGGCCCTAGCACAGATACGCAGTATTTT
>-|-|TRBJ2-5|TRBV7-9
CSSSLVEVRETQYF
TGTTCCAGCAGCTTAGTAGAGGTTCGAGAGACCCAGTACTTC
>-|TRBD1|TRBJ1-1|TRBV7-3
CASRSTGARGTEAFF
TGTGCCAGCAGGTCCACAGGGGCAAGAGGGACTGAAGCTTTCTTT
>few|-|TRBJ1-2|TRBV14
CASSQAGGVGGYTF
TGTGCCAGCAGCCAAGCGGGGGGGGTCGGTGGCTACACCTTC
>few|-|TRBJ2-7|TRBV19
CASSLAASYEQYF
TGTGCCAGTAGTTTAGCCGCGTCCTACGAGCAGTACTTC
>few|-|TRBJ1-1|TRBV6-6
CASSYSEGGTEAFF
TGTGCCAGCAGTTACTCTGAAGGGGGAACTGAAGCTTTCTTT
>-|-|TRBJ1-4|TRBV4-1
CASSQGQFQSNEKLFF
TGCGCCAGCAGCCAAGGACAGTTTCAGTCTAATGAAAAACTGTTTTTT
>-|TRBD2|TRBJ2-7|TRBV5-5
CASSLERLAGRDEQYF
TGTGCCAGCAGCTTGGAGCGGCTAGCGGGGAGGGACGAGCAGTACTTC
>-|-|TRBJ1-5|TRBV2
CASSLGTPNQPQHF
TGTGCCAGCAGTCTGGGGACTCCAAATCAGCCCCAGCATTTT